In this sample, the clone carrying this T cell receptor beta chain is medium-sized. Antigen specificity is unknown. Regarding time point: sample taken at primary tumor resection. Unsorted whole RNA samples from tumor, nontumor lung or frozen PBMC were sequenced. TCRdb re-derived calls from the 5' RACE reads in MiXCR, one entry per CDR3 protein. The profile covers fewer than 2,000 distinct CDR3 sequences, with roughly 12% appearing a single time and 42% taken by the ten largest. This sample is part of a study of spatial heterogeneity in lung cancer. On the study more broadly: The study observed each unique TCR and UMI combination more than ten times on average in raw reads. Study results and limitations: The number of expanded tumor alpha and beta chains correlated with mutation number.

Trimming left V 5 bases short and J 5 bases short, with 9 bases between. The CDR3 sequence is 13 residues long. Germline V gene sequence: CDR1 SGHTA, CDR2 FQGNSA. The TCR sequence derives from a male donor with early-stage non-small cell lung cancer. The chain joins TRBV7-2 to TRBJ1-4, with unresolved D. This specimen consisted of lung tumor tissue, obtained at surgery. CDR3 sequence: CASSPGANEKLFF. In DNA form, the CDR3 reads TGTGCCAGCAGCCCCGGTGCCAATGAAAAACTGTTTTTT. Filled out from reference TRBV7-2 and TRBJ1-4, the complete variable domain reads GAGVSQSPSNKVTEKGKDVELRCDPISGHTALYWYRQSLGQGLEFLIYFQGNSAPDKSGLPSDRFSAERTGGSVSTLTIQRTQQEDSAVYLCASSPGANEKLFFGSGTQLSVL.